This entry is about one T cell receptor (beta chain). At one boundary the junction diverges from the germline segment, which might be a read error. The sample belongs to a study of blood T cell repertoires in COVID-19. As for the study in general: Samples representing acute and convalescent COVID-19 were sourced from the United States, Italy and Spain. Sources were T cells, B-cell-depleted T cells, or PBMCs; the material itself was cDNA or gDNA.

This CDR3 has 14 residues. The germline V gene has CDR1 SGHTA and CDR2 FQGNSA. The authors' processing: Estimated nucleated cell counts came from reference gene primer amplification. Profiled with immunoSEQ multiplex PCR; TCRdb holds only in-frame clones, not every one. That table furnishes V, J and clone size, whereas the DNA furnished D and trimming. The sample has 80,000 to 90,000 clones, 65% to 90% seen once. The sample was peripheral blood. The chain combines TRBV7-2 with TRBJ1-2; 7 nucleotides agree with TRBD1. This sequence was found in an elderly man with active or convalescent COVID-19. The CDR3, as DNA: TGTGCCAGCAGCTCAACAACAGGGGCCCCACTTATGGCCTTC. It specifies CASSSTTGAPLMAF.